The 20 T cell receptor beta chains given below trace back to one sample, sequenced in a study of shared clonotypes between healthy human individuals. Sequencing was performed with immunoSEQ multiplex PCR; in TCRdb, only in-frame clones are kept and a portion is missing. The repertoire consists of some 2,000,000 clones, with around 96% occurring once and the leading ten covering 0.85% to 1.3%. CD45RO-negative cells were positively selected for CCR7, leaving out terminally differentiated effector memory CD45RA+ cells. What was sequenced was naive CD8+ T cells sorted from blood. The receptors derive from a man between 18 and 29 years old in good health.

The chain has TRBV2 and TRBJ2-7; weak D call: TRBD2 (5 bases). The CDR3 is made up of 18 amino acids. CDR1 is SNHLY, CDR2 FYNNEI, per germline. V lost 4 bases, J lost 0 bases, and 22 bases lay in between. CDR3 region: CASSGHRVRGLSSYEQYF. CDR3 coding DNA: TGTGCCAGCAGTGGTCATAGGGTCCGCGGGCTGAGCTCCTACGAGCAGTACTTC.

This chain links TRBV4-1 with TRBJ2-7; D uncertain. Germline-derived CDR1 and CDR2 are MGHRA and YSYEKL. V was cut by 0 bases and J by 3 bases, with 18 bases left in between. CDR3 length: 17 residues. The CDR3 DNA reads TGCGCCAGCAGCCAAGATCTAAACTTACGATCCTTCTACGAGCAGTACTTC. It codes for CASSQDLNLRSFYEQYF.

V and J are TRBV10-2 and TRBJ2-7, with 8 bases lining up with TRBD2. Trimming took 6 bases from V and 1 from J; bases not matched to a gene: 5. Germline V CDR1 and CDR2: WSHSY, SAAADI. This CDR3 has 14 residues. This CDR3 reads CASRASGFSYEQYF. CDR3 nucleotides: TGCGCCAGCAGAGCTAGCGGGTTTTCCTACGAGCAGTACTTC.

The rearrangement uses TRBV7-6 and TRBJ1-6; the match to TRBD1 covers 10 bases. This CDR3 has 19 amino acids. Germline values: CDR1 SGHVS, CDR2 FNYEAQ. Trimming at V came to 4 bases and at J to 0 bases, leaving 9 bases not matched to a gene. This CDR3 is CASSSGTGVMTSYNSPLHF. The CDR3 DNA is TGTGCCAGCAGCTCCGGGACAGGGGTCATGACCTCCTATAATTCACCCCTCCACTTT.

CDR3 sequence: CASSEASAGLWNTEAFF. DNA for the CDR3: TGTGCCAGCAGTGAAGCTTCTGCGGGACTCTGGAACACTGAAGCTTTCTTT. V usage is TRBV6-1 and J usage is TRBJ1-1, with a tentative D call TRBD1 (5 bases). Trimming pared 0 bases from V and 1 base from J, leaving 15 bases between. The CDR3 consists of 17 residues. Germline V gene sequence: CDR1 MNHNS, CDR2 SASEGT.

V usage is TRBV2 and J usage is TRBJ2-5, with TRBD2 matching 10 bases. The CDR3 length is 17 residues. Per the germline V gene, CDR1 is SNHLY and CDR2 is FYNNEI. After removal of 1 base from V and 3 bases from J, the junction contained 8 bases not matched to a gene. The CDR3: CASSEGAPLAGEETQYF. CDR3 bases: TGTGCCAGCAGTGAAGGGGCCCCCCTAGCGGGAGAAGAGACCCAGTACTTC. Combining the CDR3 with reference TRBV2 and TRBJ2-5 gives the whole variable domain EPEVTQTPSHQVTQMGQEVILRCVPISNHLYFYWYRQILGQKVEFLVSFYNNEISEKSEIFDDQFSVERPDGSNFTLKIRSTKLEDSAMYFCASSEGAPLAGEETQYFGPGTRLLVL.

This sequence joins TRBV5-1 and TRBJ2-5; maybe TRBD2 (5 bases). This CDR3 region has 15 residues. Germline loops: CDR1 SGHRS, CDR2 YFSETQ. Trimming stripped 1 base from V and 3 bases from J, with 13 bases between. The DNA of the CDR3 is TGCGCCAGCAGCTTGCCGGAGGATACCGAAGAGACCCAGTACTTC. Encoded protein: CASSLPEDTEETQYF.

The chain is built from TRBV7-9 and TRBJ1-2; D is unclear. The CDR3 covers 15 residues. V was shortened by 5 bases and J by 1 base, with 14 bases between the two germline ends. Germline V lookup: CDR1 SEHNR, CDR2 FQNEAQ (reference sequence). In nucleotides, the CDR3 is TGTGCCAGCAGCCCAAACGGGATCAGTAACTATGGCTACACCTTC. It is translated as CASSPNGISNYGYTF.

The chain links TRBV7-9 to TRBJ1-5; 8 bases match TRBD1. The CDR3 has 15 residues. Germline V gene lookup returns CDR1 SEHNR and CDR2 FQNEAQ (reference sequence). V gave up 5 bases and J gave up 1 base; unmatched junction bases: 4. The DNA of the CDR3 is TGTGCCAGCAGCCCGGACAGGGCAAGCAATCAGCCCCAGCATTTT. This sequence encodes CASSPDRASNQPQHF.

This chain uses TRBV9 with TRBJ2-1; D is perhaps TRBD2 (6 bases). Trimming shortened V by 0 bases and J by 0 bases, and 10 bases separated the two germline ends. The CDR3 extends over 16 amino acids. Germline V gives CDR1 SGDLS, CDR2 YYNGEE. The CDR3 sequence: CASSVATGDSYNEQFF. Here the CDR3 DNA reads TGTGCCAGCAGCGTAGCCACGGGGGACTCCTACAATGAGCAGTTCTTC. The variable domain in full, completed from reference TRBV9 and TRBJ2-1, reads DSGVTQTPKHLITATGQRVTLRCSPRSGDLSVYWYQQSLDQGLQFLIQYYNGEERAKGNILERFSAQQFPDLHSELNLSSLELGDSALYFCASSVATGDSYNEQFFGPGTRLTVL.

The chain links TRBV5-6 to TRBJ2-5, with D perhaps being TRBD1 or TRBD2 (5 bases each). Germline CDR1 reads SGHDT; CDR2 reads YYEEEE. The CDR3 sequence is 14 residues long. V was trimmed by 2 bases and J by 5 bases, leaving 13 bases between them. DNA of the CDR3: TGTGCCAGCAGCTTTGGGACGGTGGGGGAGACCCAGTACTTC. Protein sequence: CASSFGTVGETQYF.

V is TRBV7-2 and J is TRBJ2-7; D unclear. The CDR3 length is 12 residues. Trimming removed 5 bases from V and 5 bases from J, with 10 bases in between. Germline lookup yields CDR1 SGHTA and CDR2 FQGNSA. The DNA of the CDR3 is TGTGCCAGCAGCCCTCTAGTCCACGAGCAGTACTTC. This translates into CASSPLVHEQYF.

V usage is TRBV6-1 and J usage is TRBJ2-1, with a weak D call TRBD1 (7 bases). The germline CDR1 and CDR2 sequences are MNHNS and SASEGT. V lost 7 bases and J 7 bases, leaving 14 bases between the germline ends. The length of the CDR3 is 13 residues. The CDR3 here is CASTPGGWNEQFF. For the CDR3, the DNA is TGTGCCAGCACCCCAGGGGGGTGGAATGAGCAGTTCTTC.

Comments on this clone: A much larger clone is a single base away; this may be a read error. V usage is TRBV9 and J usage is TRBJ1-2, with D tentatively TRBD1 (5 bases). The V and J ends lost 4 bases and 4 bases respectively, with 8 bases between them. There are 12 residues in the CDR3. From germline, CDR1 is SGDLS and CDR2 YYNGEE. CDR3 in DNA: TGTGCCAGCAGCCCCGACAGCTATGGCTACACCTTC. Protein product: CASSPDSYGYTF.

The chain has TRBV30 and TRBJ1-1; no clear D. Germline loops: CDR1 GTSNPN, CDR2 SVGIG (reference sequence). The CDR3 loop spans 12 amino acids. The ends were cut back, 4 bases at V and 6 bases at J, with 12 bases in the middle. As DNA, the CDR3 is TGTGCCTGGACTCGTGAAGTGTCTGAAGCTTTCTTT. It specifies CAWTREVSEAFF.

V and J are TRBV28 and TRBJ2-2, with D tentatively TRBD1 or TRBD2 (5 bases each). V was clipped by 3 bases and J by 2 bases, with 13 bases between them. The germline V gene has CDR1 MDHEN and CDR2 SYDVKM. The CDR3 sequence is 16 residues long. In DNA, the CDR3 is TGTGCCAGCAGTTTTGAGGGGCCCCAAAACACCGGGGAGCTGTTTTTT. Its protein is CASSFEGPQNTGELFF.

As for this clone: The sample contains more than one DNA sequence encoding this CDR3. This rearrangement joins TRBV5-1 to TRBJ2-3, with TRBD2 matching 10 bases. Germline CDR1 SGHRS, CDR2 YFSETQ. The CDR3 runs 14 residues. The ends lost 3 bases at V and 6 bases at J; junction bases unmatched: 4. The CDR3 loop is CASSSSGGADTQYF. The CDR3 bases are TGCGCCAGCAGCTCAAGCGGGGGGGCGGATACGCAGTATTTT.

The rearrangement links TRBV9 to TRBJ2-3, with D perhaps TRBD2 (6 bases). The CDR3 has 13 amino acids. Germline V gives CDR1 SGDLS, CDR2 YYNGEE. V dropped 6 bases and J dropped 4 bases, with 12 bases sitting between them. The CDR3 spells CASNSGEADTQYF. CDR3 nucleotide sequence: TGTGCCAGCAATTCGGGGGAGGCAGATACGCAGTATTTT. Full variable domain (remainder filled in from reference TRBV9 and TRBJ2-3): DSGVTQTPKHLITATGQRVTLRCSPRSGDLSVYWYQQSLDQGLQFLIQYYNGEERAKGNILERFSAQQFPDLHSELNLSSLELGDSALYFCASNSGEADTQYFGPGTRLTVL.

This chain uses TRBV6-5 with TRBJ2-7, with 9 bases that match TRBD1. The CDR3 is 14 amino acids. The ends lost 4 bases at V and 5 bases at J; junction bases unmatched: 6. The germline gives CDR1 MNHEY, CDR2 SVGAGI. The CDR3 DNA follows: TGTGCCAGCAGTTTCGGGACAGGGCCGGACGAGCAGTACTTC. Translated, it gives CASSFGTGPDEQYF.

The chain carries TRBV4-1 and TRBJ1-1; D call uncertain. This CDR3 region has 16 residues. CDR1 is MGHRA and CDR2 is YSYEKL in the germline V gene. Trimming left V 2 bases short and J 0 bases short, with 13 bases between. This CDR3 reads CASSQNVVGMNTEAFF. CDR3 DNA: TGCGCCAGCAGCCAAAATGTCGTAGGAATGAACACTGAAGCTTTCTTT.